This T cell receptor beta chain is drawn from a study of cytomegalovirus exposure and HLA in healthy donors. Notes on the study in general: An analysis done earlier found most TCR beta V segments productive about 87% or about 30% of the time. There were some public TCRs occurring in many donors, but most TCR sequences were rare.

Regarding this clone: Its cognate antigen is unknown.

The study ran its PCR with 60 Vbeta and 13 Jbeta primers. The table came from immunoSEQ multiplex PCR; TCRdb's copy has only in-frame clones and leaves some out. Here the sample spans about 120,000 clones, roughly three quarters being singletons. At collection, donors were nominally healthy, but unrecorded immune exposures were probable. Per the germline V gene, CDR1 is MNHEY and CDR2 is SVGAGI. V trimming: 2 bases; J trimming: 0 bases; junction bases outside the gene matches: 5. The CDR3 length is 16 residues. The specimen was PBMCs. The clonotype was recovered from a man aged 30 to 39 in good health and CMV-seropositive. The chain is built from TRBV6-5 and TRBJ2-3; TRBD2 matches 7 bases. CDR3 protein: CASSYRAGTSTDTQYF. The CDR3 DNA reads TGTGCCAGCAGTTACCGAGCGGGGACCAGCACAGATACGCAGTATTTT.